A selection of T cell receptor beta chains follows, all from one sample in a study of blood T cell repertoires in COVID-19. Assay: immunoSEQ multiplex PCR; the TCRdb copy retains only in-frame clones and omits some. The sample consists of about 280,000 clones, about 82% of them appearing once. The sequenced sample consisted of peripheral blood. The receptor source for this set is a man aged 50-59 years with active or convalescent COVID-19. Both conserved end residues are trimmed from each CDR3.

TRBJ2-1	12	TRBV5-1	ASSPGQEYNEQF
TRBJ2-1	9	TRBV6-1	ASTERDEQF
TRBJ2-1	14	TRBV3-1/TRBV3-2	ASSPRAGESYNEQF
TRBJ2-7	14	TRBV4-1	ASSQERTSGSHEQY
TRBJ2-7	10	TRBV13	ASSQRAYEQY
TRBJ2-5	12	TRBV5-1	ASSPGGERETQY
TRBJ1-1	11	TRBV10-1	ASSDQRDSEAF
TRBJ1-3	14	TRBV5-6	ASSTGGRASGNTIY
TRBJ2-1	10	TRBV30	AWSDRAGLQF
TRBJ1-1	12	TRBV12-5	ASGSRPGGTEAF
TRBJ2-7	10	TRBV29-1	SVGGGINEQY
TRBJ1-1	11	TRBV5-1	ASSLQGNTEAF
TRBJ2-7	13	TRBV7-6	ASSLGQGVGYEQY
TRBJ1-5	13	TRBV28	ASSSQTGGDQPQH
TRBJ2-7	15	TRBV19	ASSIRAPAGGAYEQY
TRBJ2-7	12	TRBV3-1/TRBV3-2	ASSQGGSVREQY
TRBJ2-5	8	TRBV7-9	ASSLETQY
TRBJ2-1	13	TRBV5-4	ASSSKTNSYNEQF
TRBJ1-6	16	TRBV12-2	ASRPRDRVFGRNSPLH
TRBJ2-2	9	TRBV27	ASRGAGELF
TRBJ1-6	11	TRBV29-1	SVGGLSGSPLH
TRBJ1-4	12	TRBV3-1/TRBV3-2	ASSPNDRGGKLF
TRBJ1-1	12	TRBV19	ASSPSAGNTEAF
TRBJ2-1	14	TRBV25-1	ASSEAGGPSYNEQF
TRBJ2-2	12	TRBV5-5	ASNLAGVGRELF
TRBJ1-1	16	TRBV4-1	ASSQRGAPRAGPTEAF
TRBJ1-4	14	TRBV30	ACRPKGGTVSEKLF
TRBJ1-2	10	TRBV30	AWRDSNYGYT
TRBJ1-2	13	TRBV7-2	ASSLYTDRNYGYT
TRBJ1-2	11	TRBV7-2	ASSPGQGERDT
TRBJ2-5	14	TRBV3-1/TRBV3-2	ASSQLGTPHHETQY
TRBJ1-5	15	TRBV18	ASSSSQRGQGGQPQH
TRBJ2-7	12	TRBV6-5	ASSPRGGGSEQY
TRBJ2-7	14	TRBV2	ASTHSGSFSSYEQY
TRBJ1-1	12	TRBV5-1	ASSRMQGQTEAF
TRBJ1-1	9	TRBV12-5	ASVRNTEAF
TRBJ2-1	16	TRBV7-3	ASSLRGVGRGPYNEQF